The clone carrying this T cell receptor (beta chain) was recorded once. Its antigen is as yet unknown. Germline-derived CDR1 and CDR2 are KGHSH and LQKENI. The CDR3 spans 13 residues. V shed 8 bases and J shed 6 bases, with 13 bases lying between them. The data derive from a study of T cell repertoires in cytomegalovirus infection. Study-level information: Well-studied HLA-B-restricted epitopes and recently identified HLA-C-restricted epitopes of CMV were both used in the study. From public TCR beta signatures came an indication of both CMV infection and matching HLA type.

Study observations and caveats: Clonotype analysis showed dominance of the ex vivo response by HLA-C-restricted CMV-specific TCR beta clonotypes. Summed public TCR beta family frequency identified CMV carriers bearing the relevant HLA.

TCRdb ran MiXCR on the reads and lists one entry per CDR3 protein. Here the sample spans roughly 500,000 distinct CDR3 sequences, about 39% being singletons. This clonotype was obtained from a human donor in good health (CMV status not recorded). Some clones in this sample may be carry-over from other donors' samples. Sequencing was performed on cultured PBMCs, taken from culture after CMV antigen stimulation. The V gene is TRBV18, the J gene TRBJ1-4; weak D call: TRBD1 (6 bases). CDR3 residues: CASARDKHEKLFF. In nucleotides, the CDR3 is TGTGCCAGCGCCCGGGACAAACATGAAAAACTGTTTTTT.